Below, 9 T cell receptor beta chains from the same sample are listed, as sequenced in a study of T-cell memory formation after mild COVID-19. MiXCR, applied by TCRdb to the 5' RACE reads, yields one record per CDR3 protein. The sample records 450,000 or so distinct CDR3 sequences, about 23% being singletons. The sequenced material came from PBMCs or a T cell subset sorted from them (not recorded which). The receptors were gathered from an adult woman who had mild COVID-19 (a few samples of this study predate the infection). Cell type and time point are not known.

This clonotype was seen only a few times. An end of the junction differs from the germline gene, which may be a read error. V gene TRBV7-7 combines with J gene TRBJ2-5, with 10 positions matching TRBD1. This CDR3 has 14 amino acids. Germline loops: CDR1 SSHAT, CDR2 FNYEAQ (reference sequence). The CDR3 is CASSPDRGSETQYF. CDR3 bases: TGTGCTAGCAGCCCGGACAGGGGGTCTGAGACCCAGTACTTC.

For the CDR3, the DNA is TGTGCCACCAGCAGAAATGGGGTAAACGAGCAGTACTTC. The encoded protein is CATSRNGVNEQYF. The gene calls are TRBV15 and TRBJ2-7; no firm D call. The germline V gene has CDR1 LNHNV and CDR2 YYDKDF (reference sequence). This CDR3 spans 13 amino acids. V lost 2 bases, J lost 5 bases, and 10 bases lay in between.

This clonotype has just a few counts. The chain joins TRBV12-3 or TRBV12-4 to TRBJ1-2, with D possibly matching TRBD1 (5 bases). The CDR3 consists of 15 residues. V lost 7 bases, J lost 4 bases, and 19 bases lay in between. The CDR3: CASTIPPGLPYGYTF. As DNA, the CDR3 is TGTGCCAGCACCATCCCTCCGGGGCTCCCCTATGGCTACACCTTC.

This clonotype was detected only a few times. The CDR3 DNA is TGTGCCATCAGTGAGTCCACGGGAGCCTATGAGCAGTTCTTC. Amino acid sequence: CAISESTGAYEQFF. V usage is TRBV10-3 and J usage is TRBJ2-1; D possibly corresponds to TRBD2 (6 bases). Germline V gene data show CDR1 as ENHRY and CDR2 as SYGVKD. This CDR3 has 14 residues. The V gene lost 0 bases and the J gene lost 8 bases, with 11 bases spanning the gap.

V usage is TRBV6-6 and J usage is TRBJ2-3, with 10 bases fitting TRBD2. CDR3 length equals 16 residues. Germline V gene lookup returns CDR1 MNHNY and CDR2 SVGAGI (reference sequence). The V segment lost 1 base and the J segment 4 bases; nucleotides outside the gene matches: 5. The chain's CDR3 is CASSYFSSGGADTQYF. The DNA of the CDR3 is TGTGCCAGCAGTTACTTCTCTAGCGGGGGAGCAGATACGCAGTATTTT.

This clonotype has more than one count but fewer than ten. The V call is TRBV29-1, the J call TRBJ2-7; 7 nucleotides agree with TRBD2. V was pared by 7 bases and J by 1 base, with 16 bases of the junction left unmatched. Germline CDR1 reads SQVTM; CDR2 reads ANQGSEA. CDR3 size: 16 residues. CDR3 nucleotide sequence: TGCAGCGCCCGATCGGCGGCTAGCGGCCCATCCTACGAGCAGTACTTC. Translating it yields CSARSAASGPSYEQYF.

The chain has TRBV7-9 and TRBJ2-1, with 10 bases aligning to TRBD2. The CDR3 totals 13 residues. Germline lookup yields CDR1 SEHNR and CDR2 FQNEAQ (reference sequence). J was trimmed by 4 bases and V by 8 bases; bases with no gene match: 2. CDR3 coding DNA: TGTGCCAGCCAGCGGGGGGGTTACAATGAGCAGTTCTTC. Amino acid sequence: CASQRGGYNEQFF.

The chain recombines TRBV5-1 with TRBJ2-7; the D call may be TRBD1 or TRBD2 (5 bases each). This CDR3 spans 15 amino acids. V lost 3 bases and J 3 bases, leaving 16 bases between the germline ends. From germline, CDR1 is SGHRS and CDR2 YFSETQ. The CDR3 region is CASSSNPGPNYEQYF. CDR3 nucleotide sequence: TGCGCCAGCAGCTCGAATCCGGGACCGAACTACGAGCAGTACTTC. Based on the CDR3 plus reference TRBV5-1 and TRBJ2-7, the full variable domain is KAGVTQTPRYLIKTRGQQVTLSCSPISGHRSVSWYQQTPGQGLQFLFEYFSETQRNKGNFPGRFSGRQFSNSRSEMNVSTLELGDSALYLCASSSNPGPNYEQYFGPGTRLTVT.

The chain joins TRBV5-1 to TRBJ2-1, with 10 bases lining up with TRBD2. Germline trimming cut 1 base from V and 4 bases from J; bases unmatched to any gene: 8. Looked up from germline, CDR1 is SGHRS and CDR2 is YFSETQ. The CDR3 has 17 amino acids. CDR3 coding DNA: TGCGCCAGCAGCTTGTTCCTAGCGGGGGCTGAGTACAATGAGCAGTTCTTC. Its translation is CASSLFLAGAEYNEQFF.